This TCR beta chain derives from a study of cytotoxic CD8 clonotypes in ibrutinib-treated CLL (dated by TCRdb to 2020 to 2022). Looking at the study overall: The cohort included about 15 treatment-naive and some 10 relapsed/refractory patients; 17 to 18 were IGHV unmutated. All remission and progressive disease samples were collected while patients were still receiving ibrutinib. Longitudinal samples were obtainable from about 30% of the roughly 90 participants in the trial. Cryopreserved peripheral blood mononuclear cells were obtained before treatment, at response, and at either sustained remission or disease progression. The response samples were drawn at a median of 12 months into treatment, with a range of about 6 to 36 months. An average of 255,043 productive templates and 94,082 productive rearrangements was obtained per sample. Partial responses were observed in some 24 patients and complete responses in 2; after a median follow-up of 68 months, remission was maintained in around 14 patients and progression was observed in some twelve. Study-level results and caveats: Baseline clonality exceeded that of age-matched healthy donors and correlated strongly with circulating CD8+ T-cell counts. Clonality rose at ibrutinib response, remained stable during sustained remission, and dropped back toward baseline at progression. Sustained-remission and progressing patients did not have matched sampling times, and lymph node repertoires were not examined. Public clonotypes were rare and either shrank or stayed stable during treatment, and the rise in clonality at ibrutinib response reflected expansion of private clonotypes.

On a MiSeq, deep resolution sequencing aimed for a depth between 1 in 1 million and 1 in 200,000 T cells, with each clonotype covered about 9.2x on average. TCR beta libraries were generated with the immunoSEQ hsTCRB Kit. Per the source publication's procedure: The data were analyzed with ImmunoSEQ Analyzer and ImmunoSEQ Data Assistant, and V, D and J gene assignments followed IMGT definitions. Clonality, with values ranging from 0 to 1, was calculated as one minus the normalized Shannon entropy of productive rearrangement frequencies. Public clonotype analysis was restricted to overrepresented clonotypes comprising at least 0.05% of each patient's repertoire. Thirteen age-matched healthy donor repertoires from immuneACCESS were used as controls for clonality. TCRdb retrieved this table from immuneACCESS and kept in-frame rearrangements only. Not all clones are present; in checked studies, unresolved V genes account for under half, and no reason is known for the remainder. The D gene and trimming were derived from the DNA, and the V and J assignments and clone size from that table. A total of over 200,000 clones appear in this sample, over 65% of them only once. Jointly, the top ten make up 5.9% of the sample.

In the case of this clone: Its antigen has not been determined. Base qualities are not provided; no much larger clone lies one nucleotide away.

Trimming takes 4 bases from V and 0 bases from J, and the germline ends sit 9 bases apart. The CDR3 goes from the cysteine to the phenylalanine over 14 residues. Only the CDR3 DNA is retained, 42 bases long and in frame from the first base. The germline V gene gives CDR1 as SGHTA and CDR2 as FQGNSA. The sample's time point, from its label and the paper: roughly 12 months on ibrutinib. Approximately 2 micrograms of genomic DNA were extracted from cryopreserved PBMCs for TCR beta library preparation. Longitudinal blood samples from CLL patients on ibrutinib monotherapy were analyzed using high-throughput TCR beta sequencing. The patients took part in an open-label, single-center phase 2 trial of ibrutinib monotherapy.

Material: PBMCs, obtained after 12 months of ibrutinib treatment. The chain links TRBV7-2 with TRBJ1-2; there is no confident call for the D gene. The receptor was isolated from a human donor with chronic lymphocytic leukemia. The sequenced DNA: TGTGCCAGCAGCTCCCAAACAGCTAACTATGGCTACACCTTC. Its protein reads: CASSSQTANYGYTF.